This T cell receptor (beta chain) was recovered during a study of T cells in Graves' hyperthyroidism and ophthalmopathy. Researchers amplified the TCR beta CDR3 regions from RNA transcripts. A set of HTBI primers served as the primers for a first-round RT-PCR of the TCR CDR3. TCRdb itself ran the multiplex PCR reads through MiXCR, one entry per CDR3 protein. This table has hundreds of thousands of distinct CDR3 sequences, roughly 16% appearing once. This CDR3 is 17 amino acids long. CDR1 and CDR2 from the germline V gene are DFQATT and SNEGSKA (reference sequence). Trimming left V 1 base short and J 0 bases short, with 18 bases between. Investigators excluded patients with uncontrolled infection, other autoimmune disease, pregnancy or lactation.

The sample comprised blood. This rearrangement joins TRBV20-1 to TRBJ1-1; D is ambiguous. The origin of this receptor is a middle-aged woman with Graves' ophthalmopathy. DNA for the CDR3: TGCAGTGCTAGAGGTTTTGGAGGGCGTAGGATGAACACTGAAGCTTTCTTT. This translates into CSARGFGGRRMNTEAFF.